This T cell receptor beta chain was sequenced in a study of blood T cell repertoires in COVID-19 (dated by TCRdb to about 2020). Context from the whole study: The collaborator samples originated in the United States, Italy and Spain and spanned the acute and convalescent phases of COVID-19. Subjects who had been exposed to COVID-19, were actively infected with it, or had recovered from it provided the deeply sampled blood TCRbeta repertoires that made up the dataset. The prospective study material was composed of cDNA or gDNA derived from T cells, B-cell-depleted T cells, or PBMCs. Nearly every sample came with metadata listing a de-identified subject ID, COVID-19 status, age in years and sex. Where available, HLA class I and class II types were obtained from metadata supplied by the sample provider rather than from assay-based typing. Samples came from the ongoing ImmuneRACE study (first 160 participants) plus 1,254 subjects from 6 global collaborators. The repertoires were made available in a free public database intended to serve as a resource for research on the immune response to SARS-CoV-2.

Samples from volunteer blood donors who had recovered from COVID-19 were contributed by a second Seattle source. The collaborating institutions used their own protocols to collect whole blood in K2EDTA tubes. Collaborator samples were shipped for TCRbeta analysis as frozen whole blood, isolated PBMCs, or DNA extracted from either sample type. TCRbeta CDR3 regions were amplified from genomic DNA using the immunoSEQ Assay, a bias-controlled multiplex PCR. In the original analysis: Nucleated cell counts per sample were estimated from amplification of reference gene primers within the assay. To quantify the absolute abundance of each unique TCRbeta CDR3 rearrangement, sequence reads were collapsed and filtered. For each sample, productive Simpson clonality was calculated as the square root of Simpson's diversity index over productive rearrangements. This is the immuneACCESS table as TCRdb keeps it, with only in-frame sequences that have V and J called. A part of the clones is gone; compared with another copy, unresolved V genes explain less than half, and the rest is unexplained. D and trimming were read from the DNA, whereas the V and J calls and clone size are those reported in that table. This sample holds over 250,000 clones; about four fifths were observed only once. The ten largest clones capture 8% to 10% of the sample.

Points the paper makes about the study in general: The quantity of clinical and demographic metadata differed by source and by participant and was supplied without curation.

Notes on this clone: The antigen it binds to is not known. Within one base of it there is no much larger clone, and no base qualities were kept.

The CDR1 and CDR2 encoded by the germline V gene (reference sequence) are MNHEY and SMNVEV. Including the terminal cysteine and phenylalanine, the CDR3 comprises 14 residues. The only DNA kept is the CDR3, 42 bases in frame from the first base. V loses 5 bases of germline sequence and J loses 1 base, and the interval between the two ends is 11 bases. This TCR came from a woman between 45 and 60 years old who had recovered from COVID-19. The sample was peripheral blood. Rearrangement joined TRBV27 to TRBJ2-5; a tentative D call is TRBD1 (5 bases match). The CDR3 has the sequence CASSLQGSQETQYF. At the DNA level, the sequence is TGTGCCAGCAGTCTTCAGGGCAGCCAAGAGACCCAGTACTTC.